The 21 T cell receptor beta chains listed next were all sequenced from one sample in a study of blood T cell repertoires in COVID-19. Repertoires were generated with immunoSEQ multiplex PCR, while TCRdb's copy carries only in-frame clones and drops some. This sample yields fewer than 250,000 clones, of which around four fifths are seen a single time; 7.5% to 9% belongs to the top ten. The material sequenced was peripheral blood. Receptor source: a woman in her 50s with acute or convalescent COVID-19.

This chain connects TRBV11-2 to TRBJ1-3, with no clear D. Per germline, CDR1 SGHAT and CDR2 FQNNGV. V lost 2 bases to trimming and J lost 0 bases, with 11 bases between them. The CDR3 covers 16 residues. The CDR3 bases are TGTGCCAGCAGCTTAAACCAGGCCTACTCTGGAAACACCATATATTTT. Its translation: CASSLNQAYSGNTIYF.

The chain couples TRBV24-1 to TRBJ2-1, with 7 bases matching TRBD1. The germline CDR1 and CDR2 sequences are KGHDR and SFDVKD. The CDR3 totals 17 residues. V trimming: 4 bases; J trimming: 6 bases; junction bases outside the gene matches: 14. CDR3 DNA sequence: TGTGCCACCAGTGACCCCCCCCACCGGGACAGTTCCAATGAGCAGTTCTTC. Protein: CATSDPPHRDSSNEQFF.

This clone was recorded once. The DNA for the CDR3 is TGTGCCAGCAGCTTAGGTATACTAGCGGGGACTCAAGAGACCCAGTACTTC. Translation: CASSLGILAGTQETQYF. The chain joins TRBV11-2 to TRBJ2-5; 10 bases are a match to TRBD2. From germline, CDR1 is SGHAT and CDR2 FQNNGV. The CDR3 is made up of 17 amino acids. After removal of 1 base from V and 2 bases from J, the junction contained 7 bases not matched to a gene.

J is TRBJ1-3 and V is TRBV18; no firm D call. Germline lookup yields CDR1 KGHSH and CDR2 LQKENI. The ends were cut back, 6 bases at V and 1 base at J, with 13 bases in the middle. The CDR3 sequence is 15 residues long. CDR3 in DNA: TGTGCCAGCTCGCCAAACATCGGGTCTGGAAACACCATATATTTT. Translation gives CASSPNIGSGNTIYF.

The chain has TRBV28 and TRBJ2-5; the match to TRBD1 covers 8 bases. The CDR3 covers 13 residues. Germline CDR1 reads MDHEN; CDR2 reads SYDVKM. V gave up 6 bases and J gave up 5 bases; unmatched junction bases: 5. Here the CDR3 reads CASSPTGGETQYF. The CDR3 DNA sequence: TGTGCCAGCAGCCCCACAGGGGGGGAGACCCAGTACTTC.

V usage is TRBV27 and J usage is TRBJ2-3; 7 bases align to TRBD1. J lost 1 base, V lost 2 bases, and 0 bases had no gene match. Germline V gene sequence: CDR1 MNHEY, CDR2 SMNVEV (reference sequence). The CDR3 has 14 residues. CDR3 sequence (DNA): TGTGCCAGCAGTTTAGGGACAGGCACAGATACGCAGTATTTT. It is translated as CASSLGTGTDTQYF.

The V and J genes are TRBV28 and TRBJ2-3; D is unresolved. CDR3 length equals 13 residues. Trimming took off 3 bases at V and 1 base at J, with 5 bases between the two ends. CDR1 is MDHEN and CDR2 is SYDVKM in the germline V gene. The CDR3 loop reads CASSFQGTDTQYF. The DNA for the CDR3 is TGTGCCAGCAGTTTCCAGGGCACAGATACGCAGTATTTT.

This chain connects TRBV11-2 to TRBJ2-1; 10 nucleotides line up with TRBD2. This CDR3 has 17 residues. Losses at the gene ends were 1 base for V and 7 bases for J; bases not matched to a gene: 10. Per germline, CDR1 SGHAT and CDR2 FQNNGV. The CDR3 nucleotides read TGTGCCAGCAGCTTAGGGTCAGCGGGAGGGCCTTTAAATGAGCAGTTCTTC. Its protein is CASSLGSAGGPLNEQFF.

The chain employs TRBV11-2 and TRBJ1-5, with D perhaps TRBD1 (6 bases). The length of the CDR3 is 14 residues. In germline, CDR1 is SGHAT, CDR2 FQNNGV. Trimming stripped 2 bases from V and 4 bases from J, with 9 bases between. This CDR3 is CASSLKGGNQPQHF. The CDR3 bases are TGTGCCAGCAGCTTAAAGGGGGGGAATCAGCCCCAGCATTTT.

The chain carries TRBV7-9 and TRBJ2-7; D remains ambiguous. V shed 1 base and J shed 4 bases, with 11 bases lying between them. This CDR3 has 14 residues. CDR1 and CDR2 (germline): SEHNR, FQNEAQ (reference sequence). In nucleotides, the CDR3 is TGTGCCAGCAGCTTAGATTCTGGAGAGTACGAGCAGTACTTC. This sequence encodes CASSLDSGEYEQYF.

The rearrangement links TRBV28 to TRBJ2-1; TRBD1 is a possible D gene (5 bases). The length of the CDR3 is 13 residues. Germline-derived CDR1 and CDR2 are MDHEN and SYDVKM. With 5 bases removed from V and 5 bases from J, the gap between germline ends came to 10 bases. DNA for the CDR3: TGTGCCAGCAGTGGACAAAACAACAATGAGCAGTTCTTC. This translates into CASSGQNNNEQFF.

The CDR3 sequence: CASSQHGTSGYNEQFF. CDR3 sequence (DNA): TGTGCCAGTAGTCAGCACGGGACTAGCGGTTACAATGAGCAGTTCTTC. The chain links TRBV19 to TRBJ2-1; 11 nucleotides align to TRBD2. The CDR3 length is 16 residues. Germline V gene data show CDR1 as LNHDA and CDR2 as SQIVND (reference sequence). V shed 5 bases and J 4 bases; nucleotides not matched to a gene: 7.

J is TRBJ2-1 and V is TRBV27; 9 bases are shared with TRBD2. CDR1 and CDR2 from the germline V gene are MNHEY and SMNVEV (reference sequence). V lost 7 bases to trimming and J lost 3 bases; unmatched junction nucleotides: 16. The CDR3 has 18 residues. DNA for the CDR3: TGTGCCAGCATACGTCTTGCTAGCGGGACCCGGATCTACAATGAGCAGTTCTTC. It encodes CASIRLASGTRIYNEQFF.

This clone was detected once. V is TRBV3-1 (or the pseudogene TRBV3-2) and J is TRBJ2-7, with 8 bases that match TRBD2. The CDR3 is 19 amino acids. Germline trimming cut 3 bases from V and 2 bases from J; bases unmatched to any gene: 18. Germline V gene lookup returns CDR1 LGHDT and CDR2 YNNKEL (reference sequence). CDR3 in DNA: TGTGCCAGCAGCCATACTGCGGGACTAGGAGCAGCGGGAACCTACGAGCAGTACTTC. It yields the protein CASSHTAGLGAAGTYEQYF.

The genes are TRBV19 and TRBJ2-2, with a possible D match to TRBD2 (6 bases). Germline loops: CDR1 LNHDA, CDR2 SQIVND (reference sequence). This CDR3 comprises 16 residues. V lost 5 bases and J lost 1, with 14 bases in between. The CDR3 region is CASSGRGAGNTGELFF. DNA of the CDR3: TGTGCCAGTAGTGGCCGGGGAGCGGGGAACACCGGGGAGCTGTTTTTT.

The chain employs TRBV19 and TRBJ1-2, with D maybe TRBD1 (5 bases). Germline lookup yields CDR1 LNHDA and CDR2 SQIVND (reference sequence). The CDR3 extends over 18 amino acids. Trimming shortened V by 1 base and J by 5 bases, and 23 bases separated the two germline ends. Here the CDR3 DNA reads TGTGCCAGTAGTATAGCTCCCTTCCGGTCCAGGGAAGCTTATGGCTACACCTTC. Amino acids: CASSIAPFRSREAYGYTF.

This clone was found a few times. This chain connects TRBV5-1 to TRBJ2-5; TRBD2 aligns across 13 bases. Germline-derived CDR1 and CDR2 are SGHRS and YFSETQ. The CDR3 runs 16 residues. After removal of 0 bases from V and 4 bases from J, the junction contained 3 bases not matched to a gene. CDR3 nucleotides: TGCGCCAGCAGCTTGGGACTAGCGGGAGGTCGAGAGACCCAGTACTTC. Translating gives CASSLGLAGGRETQYF.

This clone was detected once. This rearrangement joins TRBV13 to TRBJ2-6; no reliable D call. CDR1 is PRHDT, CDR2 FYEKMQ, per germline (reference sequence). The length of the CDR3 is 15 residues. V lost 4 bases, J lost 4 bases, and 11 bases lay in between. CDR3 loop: CASSSLVYGANVLTF. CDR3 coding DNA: TGTGCCAGCAGCTCCTTAGTCTACGGGGCCAACGTCCTGACTTTC.

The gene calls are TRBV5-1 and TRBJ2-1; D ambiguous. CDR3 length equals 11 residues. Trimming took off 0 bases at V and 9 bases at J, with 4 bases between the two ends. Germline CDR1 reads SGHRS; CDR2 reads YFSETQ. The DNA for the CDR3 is TGCGCCAGCAGCTTGGGGGCTGAGCAGTTCTTC. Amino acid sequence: CASSLGAEQFF.

The CDR3 DNA reads TGTGCCAGTAGTCCTATAGGGACAGTGAGCAATCAGCCCCAGCATTTT. This sequence encodes CASSPIGTVSNQPQHF. The gene calls are TRBV19 and TRBJ1-5; 7 bases agree with TRBD1. The CDR3 length is 16 residues. Germline V lookup: CDR1 LNHDA, CDR2 SQIVND (reference sequence). V gave up 5 bases and J gave up 1 base; unmatched junction bases: 8. The whole variable domain, remainder taken from reference TRBV19 and TRBJ1-5, is DGGITQSPKYLFRKEGQNVTLSCEQNLNHDAMYWYRQDPGQGLRLIYYSQIVNDFQKGDIAEGYSVSREKKESFPLTVTSAQKNPTAFYLCASSPIGTVSNQPQHFGDGTRLSIL.

CDR3 bases: TGTGCCAGCAGCTTAGGACAGCGGAGTTACGAGCAGTACTTC. This sequence encodes CASSLGQRSYEQYF. The rearrangement uses TRBV13 and TRBJ2-7, with D possibly matching TRBD2 (5 bases). V was cut by 0 bases and J by 4 bases, with 10 bases left in between. The CDR3 has 14 amino acids. Germline CDR1 is PRHDT and CDR2 is FYEKMQ (reference sequence).